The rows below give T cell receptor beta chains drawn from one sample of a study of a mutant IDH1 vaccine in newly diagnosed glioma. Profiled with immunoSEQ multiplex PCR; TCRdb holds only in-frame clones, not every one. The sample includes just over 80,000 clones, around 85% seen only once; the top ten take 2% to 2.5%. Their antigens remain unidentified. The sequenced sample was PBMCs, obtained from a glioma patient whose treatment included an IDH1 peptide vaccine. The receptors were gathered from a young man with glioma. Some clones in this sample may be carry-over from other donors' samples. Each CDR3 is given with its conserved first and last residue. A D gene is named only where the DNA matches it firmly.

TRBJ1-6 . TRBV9 CASQGYGDGSPLHF TGTGCCAGTCAGGGGTACGGGGACGGTTCACCCCTCCACTTT
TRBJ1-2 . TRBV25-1 CASSALADYYGYTF TGTGCCAGCAGCGCGCTGGCCGACTACTATGGCTACACCTTC
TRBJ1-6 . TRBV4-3 CASSQEVGQSSYNSPLHF TGCGCCAGCAGCCAAGAAGTTGGACAGAGCTCCTATAATTCACCCCTCCACTTT
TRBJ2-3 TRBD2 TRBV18 CASSRAPGLAGAEDTQYF TGTGCCAGCTCACGGGCTCCGGGACTAGCGGGAGCTGAAGATACGCAGTATTTT
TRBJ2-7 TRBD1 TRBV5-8 CATQTFAGTGVWYEQYF TGTGCCACGCAGACGTTCGCCGGGACAGGGGTGTGGTACGAGCAGTACTTC
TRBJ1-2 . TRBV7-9 CASSLGQALYGYTF TGTGCCAGCAGCTTAGGGCAGGCCCTCTATGGCTACACCTTC
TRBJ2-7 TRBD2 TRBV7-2 CASSLTGLAGVPNEQYF TGTGCCAGCAGCCTAACGGGACTAGCGGGGGTCCCTAACGAGCAGTACTTC
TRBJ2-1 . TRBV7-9 CASSSRVGTASGNEQFF TGTGCCAGCAGCTCCCGAGTTGGGACGGCCTCCGGCAATGAGCAGTTCTTC
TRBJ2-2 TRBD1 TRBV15 CATSRERDRVTGELFF TGTGCCACCAGCAGGGAGAGGGACAGGGTGACCGGGGAGCTGTTTTTT
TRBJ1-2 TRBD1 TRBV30 CAWSSGTGGDYGYTF TGTGCCTGGAGTTCCGGGACAGGGGGCGACTATGGCTACACCTTC
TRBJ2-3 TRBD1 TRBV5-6 CACRPQGATDTQYF TGTGCCTGCAGACCCCAGGGGGCGACAGATACGCAGTATTTT